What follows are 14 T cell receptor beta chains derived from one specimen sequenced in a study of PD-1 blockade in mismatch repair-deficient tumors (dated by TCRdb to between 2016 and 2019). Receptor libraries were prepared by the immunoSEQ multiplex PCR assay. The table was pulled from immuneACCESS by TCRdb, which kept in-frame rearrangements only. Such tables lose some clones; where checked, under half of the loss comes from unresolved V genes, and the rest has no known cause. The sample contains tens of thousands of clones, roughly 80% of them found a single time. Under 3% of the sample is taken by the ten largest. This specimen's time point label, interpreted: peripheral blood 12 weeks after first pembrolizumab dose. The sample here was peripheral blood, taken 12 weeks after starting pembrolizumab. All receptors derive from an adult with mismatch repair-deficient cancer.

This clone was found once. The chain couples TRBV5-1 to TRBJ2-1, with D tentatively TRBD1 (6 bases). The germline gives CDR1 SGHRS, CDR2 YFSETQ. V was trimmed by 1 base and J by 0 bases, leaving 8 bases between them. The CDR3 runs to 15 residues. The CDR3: CASSLKQGSYNEQFF. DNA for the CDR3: TGCGCCAGCAGCTTGAAACAGGGCTCCTACAATGAGCAGTTCTTC.

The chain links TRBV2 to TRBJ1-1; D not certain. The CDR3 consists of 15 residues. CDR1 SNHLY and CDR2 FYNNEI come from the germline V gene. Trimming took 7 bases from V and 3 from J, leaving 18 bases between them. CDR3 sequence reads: CASKSPIGGYTEAFF. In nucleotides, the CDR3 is TGTGCCAGCAAATCCCCGATCGGTGGGTACACTGAAGCTTTCTTT. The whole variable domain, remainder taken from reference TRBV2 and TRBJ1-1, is EPEVTQTPSHQVTQMGQEVILRCVPISNHLYFYWYRQILGQKVEFLVSFYNNEISEKSEIFDDQFSVERPDGSNFTLKIRSTKLEDSAMYFCASKSPIGGYTEAFFGQGTRLTVV.

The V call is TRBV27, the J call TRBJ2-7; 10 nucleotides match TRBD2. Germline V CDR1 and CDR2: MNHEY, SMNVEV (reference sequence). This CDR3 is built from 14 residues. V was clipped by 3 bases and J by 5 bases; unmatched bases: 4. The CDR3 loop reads CASSLGLAGDEQYF. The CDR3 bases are TGTGCCAGCAGTTTGGGGCTAGCGGGAGACGAGCAGTACTTC.

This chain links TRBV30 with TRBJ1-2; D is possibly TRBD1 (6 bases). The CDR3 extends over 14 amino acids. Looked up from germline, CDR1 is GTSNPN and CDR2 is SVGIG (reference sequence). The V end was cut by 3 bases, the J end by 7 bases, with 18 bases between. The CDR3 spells CAWSPGGAGGGYTF. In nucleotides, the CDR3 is TGTGCCTGGAGCCCCGGGGGGGCAGGAGGTGGCTACACCTTC.

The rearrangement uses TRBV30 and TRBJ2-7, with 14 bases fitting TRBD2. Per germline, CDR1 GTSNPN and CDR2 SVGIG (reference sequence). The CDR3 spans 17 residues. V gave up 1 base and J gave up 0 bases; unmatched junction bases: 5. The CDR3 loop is CAWSGGTSGSRSYEQYF. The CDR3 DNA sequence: TGTGCCTGGAGTGGGGGGACTAGCGGGAGCCGCTCCTACGAGCAGTACTTC.

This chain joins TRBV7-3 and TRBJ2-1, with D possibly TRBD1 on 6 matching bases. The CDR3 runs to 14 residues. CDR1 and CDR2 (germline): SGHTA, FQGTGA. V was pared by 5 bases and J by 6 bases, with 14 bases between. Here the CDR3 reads CASSVTGNVNEQFF. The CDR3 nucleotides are TGTGCCAGCAGCGTCACAGGGAATGTCAATGAGCAGTTCTTC.

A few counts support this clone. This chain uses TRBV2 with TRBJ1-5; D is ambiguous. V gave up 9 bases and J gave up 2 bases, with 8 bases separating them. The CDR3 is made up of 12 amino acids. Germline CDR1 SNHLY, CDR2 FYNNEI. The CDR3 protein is CASRGGNQPQHF. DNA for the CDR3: TGTGCCAGTCGAGGAGGCAATCAGCCCCAGCATTTT.

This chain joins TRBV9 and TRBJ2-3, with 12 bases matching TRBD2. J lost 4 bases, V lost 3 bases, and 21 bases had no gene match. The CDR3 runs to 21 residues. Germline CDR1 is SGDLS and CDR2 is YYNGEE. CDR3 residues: CASSGGTIGTSGPQDADTQYF. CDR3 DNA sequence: TGTGCCAGCAGCGGGGGAACGATCGGGACTAGCGGGCCCCAGGACGCAGATACGCAGTATTTT. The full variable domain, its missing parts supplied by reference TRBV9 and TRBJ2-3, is DSGVTQTPKHLITATGQRVTLRCSPRSGDLSVYWYQQSLDQGLQFLIQYYNGEERAKGNILERFSAQQFPDLHSELNLSSLELGDSALYFCASSGGTIGTSGPQDADTQYFGPGTRLTVL.

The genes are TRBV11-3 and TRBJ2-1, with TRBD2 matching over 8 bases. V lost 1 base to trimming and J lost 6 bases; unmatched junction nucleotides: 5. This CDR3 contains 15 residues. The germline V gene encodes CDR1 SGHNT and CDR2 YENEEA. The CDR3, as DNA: TGTGCCAGCAGCTTAGGGAGCGGGAGTTTCAATGAGCAGTTCTTC. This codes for CASSLGSGSFNEQFF.

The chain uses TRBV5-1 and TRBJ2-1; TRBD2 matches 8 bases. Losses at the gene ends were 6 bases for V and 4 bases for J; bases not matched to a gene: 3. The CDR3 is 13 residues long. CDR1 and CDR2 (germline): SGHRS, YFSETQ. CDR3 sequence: CASNREGYNEQFF. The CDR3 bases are TGCGCCAGCAACCGGGAGGGTTACAATGAGCAGTTCTTC.

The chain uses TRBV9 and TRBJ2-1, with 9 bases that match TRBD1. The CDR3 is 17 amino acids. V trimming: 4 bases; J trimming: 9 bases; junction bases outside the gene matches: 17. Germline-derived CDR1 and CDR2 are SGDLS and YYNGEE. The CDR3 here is CASSTGTGYSKGSEQFF. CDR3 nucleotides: TGTGCCAGCAGCACAGGGACAGGGTATTCGAAGGGATCTGAGCAGTTCTTC.

CDR3 protein: CASSSRGSRGANYGYTF. Written as DNA, the CDR3 is TGTGCCAGCAGCTCCCGGGGAAGTCGGGGGGCTAACTATGGCTACACCTTC. The chain has TRBV7-3 and TRBJ1-2; D may be TRBD1 (5 bases). The CDR3 has 17 amino acids. V was shortened by 4 bases and J by 0 bases, with 18 bases between the two germline ends. Germline CDR1 SGHTA, CDR2 FQGTGA.

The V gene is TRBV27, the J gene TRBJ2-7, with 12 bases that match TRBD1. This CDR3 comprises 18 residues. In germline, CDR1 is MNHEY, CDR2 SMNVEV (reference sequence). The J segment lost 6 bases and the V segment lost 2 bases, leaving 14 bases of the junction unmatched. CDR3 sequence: CASSLVGTGGLLWSEQYF. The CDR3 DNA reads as TGTGCCAGCAGTTTAGTAGGGACAGGGGGCCTCCTCTGGTCCGAGCAGTACTTC.

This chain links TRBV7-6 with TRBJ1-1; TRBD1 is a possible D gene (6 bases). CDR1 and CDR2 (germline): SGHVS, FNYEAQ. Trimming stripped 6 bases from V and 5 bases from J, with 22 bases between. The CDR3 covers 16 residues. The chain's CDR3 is CASSRDGQGLGTEAFF. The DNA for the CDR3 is TGTGCCAGCAGTCGGGACGGCCAGGGGTTAGGAACTGAAGCTTTCTTT.